The 27 T cell receptor beta chains below were found in one sample sequenced in a study of shared clonotypes between healthy human individuals. TCRdb's table, derived via immunoSEQ multiplex PCR, lists solely in-frame clones and lacks some. The sample consists of 2 million or so clones, about 95% of them appearing once. In the naive CD8 group, cells lacked CD45RO and were positively selected for CCR7, so terminally differentiated effector memory CD45RA+ cells were left out. The sample comprised naive CD8+ T cells sorted from blood. All receptors come from a man younger than 35 in good health.

The chain is built from TRBV4-1 and TRBJ1-2; 7 bases align to TRBD1. After removal of 1 base from V and 2 bases from J, the junction contained 4 bases not matched to a gene. CDR3 length: 15 residues. Germline lookup yields CDR1 MGHRA and CDR2 YSYEKL. The CDR3 loop reads CASSQVLQGNYGYTF. DNA for the CDR3: TGCGCCAGCAGCCAAGTCCTACAGGGGAACTATGGCTACACCTTC.

The rearrangement joins TRBV30 to TRBJ2-2, with D uncertain. The CDR3 is 12 amino acids. From germline, CDR1 is GTSNPN and CDR2 SVGIG (reference sequence). V was clipped by 2 bases and J by 7 bases, with 8 bases between them. CDR3 residues: CAWSPSGGELFF. In DNA, the CDR3 is TGTGCCTGGAGTCCAAGTGGCGGGGAGCTGTTTTTT.

The chain uses TRBV7-2 and TRBJ2-5, with 7 bases matching TRBD2. CDR1 and CDR2 from the germline V gene are SGHTA and FQGNSA. Trimming at V came to 2 bases and at J to 5 bases, leaving 8 bases not matched to a gene. The CDR3 length is 15 residues. DNA for the CDR3: TGTGCCAGCAGCTTATACGGGGGGTCGTACGAGACCCAGTACTTC. Its protein is CASSLYGGSYETQYF.

The rearrangement uses TRBV6-6 and TRBJ2-6, with a possible D match to TRBD1 (6 bases). Trimming left V 6 bases short and J 0 bases short, with 12 bases between. The CDR3 totals 16 residues. The V gene's germline CDR1 is MNHNY and CDR2 SVGAGI (reference sequence). The CDR3 region is CASSPTGSSGANVLTF. The CDR3 coding sequence is TGTGCCAGCAGCCCCACAGGGAGCTCTGGGGCCAACGTCCTGACTTTC.

The genes are TRBV4-2 and TRBJ2-1; D call uncertain. Trimming removed 2 bases from V and 1 base from J, with 15 bases in between. Germline loops: CDR1 LGHNA, CDR2 YNFKEQ. The CDR3 contains 17 residues. In DNA, the CDR3 is TGTGCCAGCAGCCAATCTGCCCTGAGTCTATCCTACAATGAGCAGTTCTTC. It is translated as CASSQSALSLSYNEQFF.

The V gene is TRBV2, the J gene TRBJ1-4; D is ambiguous. Trimming left V 4 bases short and J 1 base short, with 10 bases between. Looked up from germline, CDR1 is SNHLY and CDR2 is FYNNEI. This CDR3 spans 15 amino acids. DNA of the CDR3: TGTGCCAGCAGTGGAGCCTCCGAAACTAATGAAAAACTGTTTTTT. It specifies CASSGASETNEKLFF. Full variable domain (rest looked up from reference TRBV2 and TRBJ1-4): EPEVTQTPSHQVTQMGQEVILRCVPISNHLYFYWYRQILGQKVEFLVSFYNNEISEKSEIFDDQFSVERPDGSNFTLKIRSTKLEDSAMYFCASSGASETNEKLFFGSGTQLSVL.

The chain joins TRBV11-2 to TRBJ2-7; TRBD1 is a possible D gene (6 bases). The CDR3 totals 12 residues. Trimming cost V 5 bases and J 5 bases, with 10 bases left between them. Looked up from germline, CDR1 is SGHAT and CDR2 is FQNNGV. The CDR3 here is CASSRTVHEQYF. The CDR3, as DNA: TGTGCCAGCAGCAGGACAGTCCACGAGCAGTACTTC.

CDR3 residues: CASSLEEHRGYTF. CDR3 nucleotide sequence: TGTGCCAGCAGCTTAGAGGAGCACCGGGGCTACACCTTC. The chain joins TRBV13 to TRBJ1-2; D gene uncertain. The CDR3 contains 13 residues. V dropped 1 base and J dropped 8 bases, with 11 bases sitting between them. Germline CDR1 is PRHDT and CDR2 is FYEKMQ (reference sequence).

This chain uses TRBV11-3 with TRBJ1-1; maybe TRBD1 (5 bases). Trimming took 5 bases from V and 2 from J, leaving 15 bases between them. CDR1 SGHNT and CDR2 YENEEA come from the germline V gene. CDR3 length: 15 amino acids. In nucleotides, the CDR3 is TGTGCCAGCAGCCCAGCCCCGGGACCTAACACTGAAGCTTTCTTT. It specifies CASSPAPGPNTEAFF.

The J gene is TRBJ2-2, the V gene TRBV13; 10 nucleotides match TRBD2. Trimming at V came to 0 bases and at J to 7 bases, leaving 5 bases not matched to a gene. The CDR3 sequence is 16 residues long. Per germline, CDR1 PRHDT and CDR2 FYEKMQ (reference sequence). The chain's CDR3 is CASSLGLAGVNGELFF. DNA of the CDR3: TGTGCCAGCAGCTTAGGTCTAGCGGGAGTCAACGGGGAGCTGTTTTTT.

The CDR3 sequence: CASSLFDRVSYEQYF. The CDR3 region has the DNA TGTGCCAGCAGCCTTTTTGATCGGGTTTCTTACGAGCAGTACTTC. This chain joins TRBV13 and TRBJ2-7; unclear D gene. V was cut by 5 bases and J by 4 bases, with 18 bases left in between. CDR3 length equals 15 residues. The germline gives CDR1 PRHDT, CDR2 FYEKMQ (reference sequence).

The chain recombines TRBV7-9 with TRBJ2-7; 10 bases are a match to TRBD1. This CDR3 is built from 16 residues. Germline V gives CDR1 SEHNR, CDR2 FQNEAQ (reference sequence). The junction had 10 bases not matched to a gene; V was cut back by 4 bases and J by 4 bases. This CDR3 is CASSSWTGGVYYEQYF. The CDR3 region has the DNA TGTGCCAGCAGCTCGTGGACAGGGGGGGTCTATTACGAGCAGTACTTC.

Points on this clone: The same CDR3 also results from other DNA sequences found in this sample. The chain uses TRBV11-2 and TRBJ2-7, with D possibly matching TRBD2 (6 bases). The CDR3 has 12 amino acids. Looked up from germline, CDR1 is SGHAT and CDR2 is FQNNGV. Trimming removed 5 bases at V and 4 bases at J, with 9 bases between. CDR3 DNA sequence: TGTGCCAGCAGCCCCGGGACTTACGAGCAGTACTTC. Translation: CASSPGTYEQYF.

V gene TRBV27 combines with J gene TRBJ2-5; D perhaps matches TRBD1 (6 bases). The CDR3 length is 16 residues. V gave up 6 bases and J gave up 5 bases, with 22 bases separating them. Per the germline V gene, CDR1 is MNHEY and CDR2 is SMNVEV (reference sequence). CDR3 in DNA: TGTGCCAGCAGCAATACAGGGCCCCAGGGCCAGGAGACCCAGTACTTC. It is translated as CASSNTGPQGQETQYF.

The V call is TRBV5-6, the J call TRBJ1-6; D call uncertain. The CDR3 is 15 amino acids. Germline assignment: CDR1 SGHDT and CDR2 YYEEEE. Trimming stripped 1 base from V and 9 bases from J, with 14 bases between. In DNA form, the CDR3 reads TGTGCCAGCAGCTTGACGGCGACAAATTCTTCACCCCTCCACTTT. This encodes CASSLTATNSSPLHF.

The chain recombines TRBV5-6 with TRBJ2-5; the match to TRBD2 covers 8 bases. The CDR3 sequence is 16 residues long. Per germline, CDR1 SGHDT and CDR2 YYEEEE. V trimming: 1 base; J trimming: 4 bases; junction bases outside the gene matches: 9. CDR3 nucleotides: TGTGCCAGCAGCTTGTGGGCCGGGGGGGCCGGAGAGACCCAGTACTTC. Translating it yields CASSLWAGGAGETQYF. The entire variable domain, with the rest obtained from reference TRBV5-6 and TRBJ2-5, is as follows: DAGVTQSPTHLIKTRGQQVTLRCSPKSGHDTVSWYQQALGQGPQFIFQYYEEEERQRGNFPDRFSGHQFPNYSSELNVNALLLGDSALYLCASSLWAGGAGETQYFGPGTRLLVL.

The chain couples TRBV4-1 to TRBJ2-3; 11 nucleotides match TRBD2. Trimming at V came to 2 bases and at J to 2 bases, leaving 3 bases not matched to a gene. The germline V gene has CDR1 MGHRA and CDR2 YSYEKL. The CDR3 runs 16 residues. This CDR3 is CASSQLAGGFTDTQYF. CDR3 nucleotides: TGCGCCAGCAGCCAACTAGCGGGGGGTTTCACAGATACGCAGTATTTT.

The CDR3 spells CASSYPPGDWREKLFF. The CDR3 DNA reads TGTGCCAGCAGCTACCCCCCGGGAGATTGGCGGGAAAAACTGTTTTTT. The chain carries TRBV7-9 and TRBJ1-4; D gene uncertain. Germline CDR1 SEHNR, CDR2 FQNEAQ (reference sequence). CDR3 length: 16 amino acids. V shed 4 bases and J shed 8 bases, with 20 bases lying between them.

CDR3 amino acids: CASSWDRDAYNEQFF. CDR3 DNA: TGTGCCAGCAGCTGGGACAGGGACGCCTACAATGAGCAGTTCTTC. The rearrangement joins TRBV7-9 to TRBJ2-1, with TRBD1 matching over 9 bases. This CDR3 region has 15 residues. V lost 4 bases and J lost 2; bases outside the gene matches: 3. From germline, CDR1 is SEHNR and CDR2 FQNEAQ (reference sequence).

This sequence joins TRBV25-1 and TRBJ2-2, with D unresolved. Trimming shortened V by 0 bases and J by 6 bases, and 20 bases separated the two germline ends. The length of the CDR3 is 18 residues. Germline V gene sequence: CDR1 MGHDK, CDR2 SYGVNS. The CDR3 DNA follows: TGTGCCAGCAGTGAATATGAAGTTGGCCTGATTGGGGCCGGGGAGCTGTTTTTT. This codes for CASSEYEVGLIGAGELFF.

This chain uses TRBV14 with TRBJ2-2, with 9 bases lining up with TRBD2. The junction had 1 base not matched to a gene; V was cut back by 2 bases and J by 3 bases. The length of the CDR3 is 15 residues. Germline CDR1 is SGHDN and CDR2 is FVKESK. The CDR3 loop is CASSQLAGYTGELFF. The DNA of the CDR3 is TGTGCCAGCAGCCAACTAGCGGGGTACACCGGGGAGCTGTTTTTT.

V and J are TRBV7-9 and TRBJ2-5; D gene uncertain. Trimming left V 4 bases short and J 2 bases short, with 11 bases between. Germline CDR1 reads SEHNR; CDR2 reads FQNEAQ (reference sequence). The CDR3 spans 14 residues. CDR3 sequence: CASSSNIRQETQYF. DNA of the CDR3: TGTGCCAGCAGCTCTAACATTCGGCAAGAGACCCAGTACTTC.

The J gene is TRBJ2-3, the V gene TRBV11-1; 11 bases map to TRBD2. From germline, CDR1 is SGHAT and CDR2 FQDESV (reference sequence). This CDR3 has 16 residues. V shed 5 bases and J 1 base; nucleotides not matched to a gene: 5. CDR3 sequence: CASSPTGLAGTDTQYF. CDR3 nucleotides: TGTGCCAGCAGCCCAACGGGACTAGCGGGCACAGATACGCAGTATTTT.

The rearrangement links TRBV28 to TRBJ1-4, with D possibly matching TRBD1 (5 bases). Germline CDR1 and CDR2: MDHEN and SYDVKM. There are 11 residues in the CDR3. Trimming stripped 8 bases from V and 8 bases from J, with 9 bases between. The CDR3 spells CASQGFEKLFF. The DNA of the CDR3 is TGTGCCAGCCAGGGCTTCGAAAAACTGTTTTTT.

A note on this clone: This same CDR3 is encoded by further DNA sequences in the sample. The J gene is TRBJ2-1, the V gene TRBV5-1; D is possibly TRBD1 or TRBD2 (5 bases each). The CDR3 is 11 amino acids. CDR1 is SGHRS, CDR2 YFSETQ, per germline. V lost 5 bases and J lost 7, with 7 bases in between. In DNA form, the CDR3 reads TGCGCCAGCAGTTGGGGGAATGAGCAGTTCTTC. Its protein is CASSWGNEQFF.

The CDR3 DNA is TGTGCCAGCAGACAGGGCAGGGGGCTTGACTATGGCTACACCTTC. It is translated as CASRQGRGLDYGYTF. The V gene is TRBV6-6, the J gene TRBJ1-2, with TRBD1 matching over 8 bases. The V segment lost 6 bases and the J segment 3 bases; nucleotides outside the gene matches: 9. Germline-derived CDR1 and CDR2 are MNHNY and SVGAGI (reference sequence). CDR3 length: 15 residues.

Concerning this clone itself: This sample includes further DNA sequences coding for the same CDR3. For the CDR3, the DNA is TGCGCCAGCAGCCAAGGGACAGGGGTGGGAGAGACCCAGTACTTC. This gives the protein CASSQGTGVGETQYF. This chain joins TRBV4-3 and TRBJ2-5, with 9 positions matching TRBD1. Germline CDR1 reads LGHNA; CDR2 reads YSLEER. The V segment lost 1 base and the J segment 4 bases; nucleotides outside the gene matches: 4. The CDR3 has 15 residues.